The rows below give T cell receptor beta chains drawn from one sample of a study of blood T cell repertoires in COVID-19. Profiling relied on immunoSEQ multiplex PCR, and the TCRdb table lists in-frame clones only, not all of them. The table records around 140,000 clones, around nine tenths of them present only once. Sample: peripheral blood. The receptors originated from a woman between 65 and 79 years old with COVID-19, enrolled during active disease. Both conserved end residues are part of each CDR3. The order of the fields is CDR3 protein, CDR3 DNA, D gene, clone size, J gene, V gene, CDR3 length. The D gene is left open where the match is weak. The size of a clone is reported for some rows only, either as once, few or many, or as a class for expanded clones.

CASSPSPGGTDTQYF TGTGCCAGCTCACCCTCCCCGGGGGGCACAGATACGCAGTATTTT NA NA TRBJ2-3 TRBV18 15
CASRARTGQETQYF TGTGCCAGCAGAGCCCGGACAGGGCAAGAGACCCAGTACTTC TRBD1 NA TRBJ2-5 TRBV7-2 14
CASSRNRAGAGELFF TGCGCCAGCAGCCGGAACAGGGCCGGGGCCGGGGAGCTGTTTTTT NA NA TRBJ2-2 TRBV10-1 15
CASEGRGYSPLHF TGTGCCAGCGAGGGTAGAGGATATTCACCCCTCCACTTT NA NA TRBJ1-6 TRBV2 13
CATSRDWNRAGATQYF TGTGCCACCAGCAGAGATTGGAACAGGGCGGGCGCTACGCAGTATTTT NA NA TRBJ2-3 TRBV15 16
CASSRRQGDTEAFF TGTGCCAGCAGCCGACGACAGGGAGACACTGAAGCTTTCTTT TRBD1 NA TRBJ1-1 TRBV9 14
CAWSAGRSYEQYF TGTGCCTGGAGCGCGGGACGGTCCTACGAGCAGTACTTC NA NA TRBJ2-7 TRBV30 13
CASSLGGRAEAFF TGTGCCAGCAGCTTAGGGGGCAGGGCTGAAGCTTTCTTT NA NA TRBJ1-1 TRBV11-2 13
CASSVTGGTEAFF TGCGCCAGCAGCGTGACAGGGGGCACTGAAGCTTTCTTT TRBD1 NA TRBJ1-1 TRBV5-1 13
CASSSGRAPLETQYF TGTGCCAGCAGCTCGGGGAGAGCCCCGCTAGAGACCCAGTACTTC NA NA TRBJ2-5 TRBV7-3 15
CASSLRTSSYEQYF TGTGCCAGCAGCTTACGGACTAGCTCCTACGAGCAGTACTTC TRBD2 NA TRBJ2-7 TRBV7-8 14
CASGPWPF TGTGCCAGTGGTCCGTGGCCGTTT NA NA TRBJ1-4 TRBV19 8
CASSSTGVGSPLHF TGTGCCAGTAGTTCGACAGGGGTGGGATCACCCCTCCACTTT TRBD1 NA TRBJ1-6 TRBV19 14
CASSRGTGDYEQYF TGTGCCAGCAGCCGGGGGACAGGGGACTACGAGCAGTACTTC TRBD1 NA TRBJ2-7 TRBV11-1 14
CASSLGTPGNEKLFF TGTGCCAGCAGCTTAGGTACACCGGGGAATGAAAAACTGTTTTTT NA once TRBJ1-4 TRBV11-2 15
CASSLVGQGGEQFF TGTGCCAGCAGCTTAGTGGGGCAGGGTGGTGAGCAGTTCTTC NA NA TRBJ2-1 TRBV7-2 14
CATAGQGTSPLHF TGTGCCACCGCGGGACAGGGGACCTCACCCCTCCACTTT TRBD1 NA TRBJ1-6 TRBV6-5 13